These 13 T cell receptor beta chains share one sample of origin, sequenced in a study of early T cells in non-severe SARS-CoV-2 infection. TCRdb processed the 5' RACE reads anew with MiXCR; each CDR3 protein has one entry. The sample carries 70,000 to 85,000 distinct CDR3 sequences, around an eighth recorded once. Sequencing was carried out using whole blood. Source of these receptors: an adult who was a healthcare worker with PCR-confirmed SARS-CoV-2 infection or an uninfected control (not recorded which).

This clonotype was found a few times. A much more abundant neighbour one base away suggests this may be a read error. The CDR3 reads CASSQDEETQYF. In DNA, the CDR3 is TGTGCCAGCAGCCAAGATGAAGAGACCCAGTACTTC. The genes are TRBV3-1 and TRBJ2-5; D is unresolved. CDR3 length: 12 amino acids. CDR1 LGHDT and CDR2 YNNKEL come from the germline V gene (reference sequence). The V gene lost 0 bases and the J gene lost 3 bases, with 2 bases spanning the gap.

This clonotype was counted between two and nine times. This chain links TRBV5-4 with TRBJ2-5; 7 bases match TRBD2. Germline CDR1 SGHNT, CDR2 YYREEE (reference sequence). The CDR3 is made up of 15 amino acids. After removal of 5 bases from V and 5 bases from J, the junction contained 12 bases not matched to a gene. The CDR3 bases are TGTGCCAGCAGGCAAAGGAGCGGGGCCGGGGAGACCCAGTACTTC. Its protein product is CASRQRSGAGETQYF.

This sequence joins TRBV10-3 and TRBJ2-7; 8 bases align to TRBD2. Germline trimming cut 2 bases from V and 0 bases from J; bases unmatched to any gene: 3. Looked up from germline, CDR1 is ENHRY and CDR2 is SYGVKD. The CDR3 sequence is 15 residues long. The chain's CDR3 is CAISEVTSVSYEQYF. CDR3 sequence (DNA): TGTGCCATCAGTGAGGTGACTAGCGTCTCCTACGAGCAGTACTTC.

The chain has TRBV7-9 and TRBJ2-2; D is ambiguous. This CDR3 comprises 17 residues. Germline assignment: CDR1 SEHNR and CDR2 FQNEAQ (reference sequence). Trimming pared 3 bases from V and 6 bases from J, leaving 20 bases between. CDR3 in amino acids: CASSLLSMRPRAGELFF. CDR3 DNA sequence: TGTGCCAGCAGCTTGCTGAGCATGCGGCCCCGGGCCGGGGAGCTGTTTTTT.

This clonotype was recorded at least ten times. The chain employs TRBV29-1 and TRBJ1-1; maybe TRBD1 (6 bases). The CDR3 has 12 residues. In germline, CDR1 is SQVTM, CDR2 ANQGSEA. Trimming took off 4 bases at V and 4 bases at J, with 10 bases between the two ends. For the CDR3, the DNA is TGCAGCGTTGCCGTAGGGGGCACTGAAGCTTTCTTT. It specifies CSVAVGGTEAFF. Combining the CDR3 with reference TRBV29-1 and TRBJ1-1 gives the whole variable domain SAVISQKPSRDICQRGTSLTIQCQVDSQVTMMFWYRQQPGQSLTLIATANQGSEATYESGFVIDKFPISRPNLTFSTLTVSNMSPEDSSIYLCSVAVGGTEAFFGQGTRLTVV.

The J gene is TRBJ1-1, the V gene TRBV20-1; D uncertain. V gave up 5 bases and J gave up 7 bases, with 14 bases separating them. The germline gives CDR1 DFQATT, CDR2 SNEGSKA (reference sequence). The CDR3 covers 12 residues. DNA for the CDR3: TGCAGTGCTCCGGAGACACTGAGTGAAGCTTTCTTT. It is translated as CSAPETLSEAFF.

Here the CDR3 reads CASTKNGGLETQYF. The CDR3 DNA reads TGTGCCAGCACCAAGAATGGGGGGTTGGAGACCCAGTACTTC. This chain links TRBV7-2 with TRBJ2-5, with a tentative D call TRBD2 (6 bases). This CDR3 is built from 14 residues. CDR1 is SGHTA and CDR2 is FQGNSA in the germline V gene. V lost 7 bases and J lost 5, with 17 bases in between.

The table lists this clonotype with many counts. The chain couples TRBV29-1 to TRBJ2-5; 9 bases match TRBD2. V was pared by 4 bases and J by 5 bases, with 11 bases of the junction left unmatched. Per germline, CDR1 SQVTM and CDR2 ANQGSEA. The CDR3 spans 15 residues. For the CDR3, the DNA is TGCAGCGTTGGAGGTAGCGGGAGAGGGTATGAGACCCAGTACTTC. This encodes CSVGGSGRGYETQYF.

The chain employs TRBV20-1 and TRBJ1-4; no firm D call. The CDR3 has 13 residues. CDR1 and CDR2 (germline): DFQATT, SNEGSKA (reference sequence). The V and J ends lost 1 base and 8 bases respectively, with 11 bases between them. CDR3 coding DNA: TGCAGTGCTAGAGTTGGGGTGACAGAAAAACTGTTTTTT. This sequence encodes CSARVGVTEKLFF.

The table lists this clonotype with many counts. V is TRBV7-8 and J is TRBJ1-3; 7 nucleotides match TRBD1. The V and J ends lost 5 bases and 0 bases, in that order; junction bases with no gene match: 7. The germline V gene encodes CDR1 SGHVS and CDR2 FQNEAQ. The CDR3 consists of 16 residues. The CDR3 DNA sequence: TGTGCCAGCAGCAAGGACAGGATTCCCTCTGGAAACACCATATATTTT. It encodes CASSKDRIPSGNTIYF.

This CDR3 is CSAPPGLTTDTQYF. In DNA, the CDR3 is TGCAGTGCCCCCCCGGGACTGACGACAGATACGCAGTATTTT. The chain uses TRBV20-1 and TRBJ2-3; D possibly corresponds to TRBD2 (6 bases). The CDR3 extends over 14 amino acids. V was pared by 6 bases and J by 3 bases, with 16 bases between. Germline CDR1 and CDR2: DFQATT and SNEGSKA (reference sequence).

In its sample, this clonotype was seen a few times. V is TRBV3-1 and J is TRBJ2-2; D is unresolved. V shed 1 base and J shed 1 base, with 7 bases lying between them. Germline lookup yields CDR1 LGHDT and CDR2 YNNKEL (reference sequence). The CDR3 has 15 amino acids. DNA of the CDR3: TGTGCCAGCAGCCAAGGCCAGCGGAACACCGGGGAGCTGTTTTTT. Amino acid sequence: CASSQGQRNTGELFF.

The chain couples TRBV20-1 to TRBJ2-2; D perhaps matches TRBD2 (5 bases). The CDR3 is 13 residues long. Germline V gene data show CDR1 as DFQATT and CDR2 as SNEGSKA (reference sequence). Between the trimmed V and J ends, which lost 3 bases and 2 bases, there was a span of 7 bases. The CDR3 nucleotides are TGCAGTGCTAGGGACTTTAACACCGGGGAGCTGTTTTTT. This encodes CSARDFNTGELFF.